This T cell receptor (beta chain) was captured in a study of blood T cells in healthy people across ages. Primers used in a second PCR of roughly 7 to 12 cycles were a sample-barcoded 5' primer and a J-beta primer mix. The template-switch adaptor was a 5' adaptor with 12 random nucleotides. It tagged each cDNA molecule. TCRdb independently ran MiXCR on the 5' RACE reads; one entry per CDR3 protein. The data show some 760,000 distinct CDR3 sequences, with around a quarter seen just once and 3.7% held by the top ten. Per sample, extraction of total RNA gave at least 5 micrograms in every case. A further study also used this sample, focusing on T cells of mothers and their children. That paper adds: In related and unrelated pairs alike, thymic selection shapes TCR recombination output, with inherited differences minor. Mother-child pairs who were related displayed a slightly higher overlap than unrelated pairs, a difference that was non-significant.

Input material: blood. This clonotype was sampled from a boy younger than 18 in good health.

The CDR3 region has the DNA TGTGCCAGCAGTGGGGATTTGGTCGGCTACACCTTC. This encodes CASSGDLVGYTF. The chain uses TRBV2 and TRBJ1-2; D gene ambiguous. CDR1 SNHLY and CDR2 FYNNEI come from the germline V gene. The length of the CDR3 is 12 residues. V was pared by 4 bases and J by 8 bases, with 11 bases between.